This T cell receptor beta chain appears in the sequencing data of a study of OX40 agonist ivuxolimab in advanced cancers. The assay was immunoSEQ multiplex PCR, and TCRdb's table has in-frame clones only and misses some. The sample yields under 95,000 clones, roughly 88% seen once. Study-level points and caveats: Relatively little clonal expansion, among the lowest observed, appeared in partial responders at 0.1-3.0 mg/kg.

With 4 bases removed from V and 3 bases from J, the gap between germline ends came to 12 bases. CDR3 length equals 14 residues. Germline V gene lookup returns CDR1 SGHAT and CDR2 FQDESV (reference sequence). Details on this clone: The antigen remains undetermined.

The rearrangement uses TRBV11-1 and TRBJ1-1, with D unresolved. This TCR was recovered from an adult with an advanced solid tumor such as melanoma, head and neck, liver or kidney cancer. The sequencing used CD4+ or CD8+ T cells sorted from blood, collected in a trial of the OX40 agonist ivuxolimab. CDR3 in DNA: TGTGCCAGCAGCTCGGGCGCTGGGTACACTGAAGCTTTCTTT. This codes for CASSSGAGYTEAFF.